This TCR beta chain was captured by sequencing in a study of Ad26.COV2.S vaccination and SARS-CoV-2 variants. Clones were read by immunoSEQ multiplex PCR, and TCRdb kept only the in-frame ones, dropping some. Of approximately 400,000 clones listed, roughly 85% are singletons. The treatment was: over 15 received Ad26.COV2.S at low or high dose, single or two shots; 5 received placebo; per-sample allocation not given. On day 63 after the first injection, vaccine and placebo recipients gave samples. Looked up from germline, CDR1 is ENHRY and CDR2 is SYGVKD. V lost 4 bases and J 3 bases, leaving 12 bases between the germline ends. This CDR3 is 15 amino acids long.

The V and J genes are TRBV10-3 and TRBJ2-2; possibly TRBD1 or TRBD2 for D (6 bases each). This specimen was peripheral blood, taken in a trial of Ad26.COV2.S vaccine versus placebo. This sequence was found in a person between 18 and 65 years old who received the Ad26.COV2.S COVID-19 vaccine or a placebo. This chain's CDR3 is CAISVDGGHTGELFF. In DNA form, the CDR3 reads TGTGCCATCAGTGTTGACGGGGGCCACACCGGGGAGCTGTTTTTT.